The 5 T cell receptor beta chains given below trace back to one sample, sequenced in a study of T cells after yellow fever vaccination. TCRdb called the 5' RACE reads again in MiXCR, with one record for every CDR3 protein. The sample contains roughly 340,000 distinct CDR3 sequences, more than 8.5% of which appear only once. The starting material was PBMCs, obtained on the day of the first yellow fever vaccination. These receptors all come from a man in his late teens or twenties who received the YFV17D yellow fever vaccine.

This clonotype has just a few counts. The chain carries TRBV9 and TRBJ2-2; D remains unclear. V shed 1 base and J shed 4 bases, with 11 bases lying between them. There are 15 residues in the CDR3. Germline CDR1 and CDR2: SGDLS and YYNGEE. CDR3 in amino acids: CASSVTGFTTGELFF. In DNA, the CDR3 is TGTGCCAGCAGCGTAACGGGTTTCACCACCGGGGAGCTGTTTTTT.

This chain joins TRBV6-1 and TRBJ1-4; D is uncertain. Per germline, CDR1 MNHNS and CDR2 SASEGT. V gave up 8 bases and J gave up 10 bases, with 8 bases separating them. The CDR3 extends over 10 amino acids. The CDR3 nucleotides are TGTGCCAGCTTCGCCGGAAAACTGTTTTTT. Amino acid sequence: CASFAGKLFF.

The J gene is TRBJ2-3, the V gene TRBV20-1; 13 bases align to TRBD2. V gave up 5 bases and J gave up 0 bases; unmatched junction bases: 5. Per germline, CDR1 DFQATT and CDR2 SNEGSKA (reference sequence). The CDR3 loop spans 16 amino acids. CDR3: CSAAGTSGTSTDTQYF. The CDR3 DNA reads TGCAGTGCTGCCGGGACTAGCGGGACTAGCACAGATACGCAGTATTTT.

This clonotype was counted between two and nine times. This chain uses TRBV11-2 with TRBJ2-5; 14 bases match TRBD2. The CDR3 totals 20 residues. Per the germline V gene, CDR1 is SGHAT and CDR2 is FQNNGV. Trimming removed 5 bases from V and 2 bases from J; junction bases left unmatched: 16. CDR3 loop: CASSPPTRTSGGSLQETQYF. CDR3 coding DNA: TGTGCCAGCAGCCCCCCCACCCGGACTAGCGGGGGGTCGCTTCAAGAGACCCAGTACTTC.

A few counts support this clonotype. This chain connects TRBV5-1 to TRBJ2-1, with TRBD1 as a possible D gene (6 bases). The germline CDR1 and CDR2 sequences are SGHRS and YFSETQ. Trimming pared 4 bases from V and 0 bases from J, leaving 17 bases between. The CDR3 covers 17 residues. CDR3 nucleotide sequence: TGCGCCAGCAGCACCACGGACAGCTTGAGCTCCTACAATGAGCAGTTCTTC. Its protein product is CASSTTDSLSSYNEQFF.